This T cell receptor beta chain was recorded in a study of T cell responses to AZD1222 COVID-19 vaccine. CDR3 length: 13 amino acids. Germline V gives CDR1 SGHTA, CDR2 FQGTGA. The V end was cut by 5 bases, the J end by 1 base, with 8 bases between. Assay used: immunoSEQ multiplex PCR; TCRdb lists only in-frame clones, some missing. The table lists about 150,000 clones, 90% of them singletons. The sequence was obtained from an adult in good health. Here the sequenced sample was peripheral blood, taken on day 0 of AZD1222 vaccination. The J gene is TRBJ2-5, the V gene TRBV7-3; D not certain. As DNA, the CDR3 is TGTGCCAGCAGCCTATCCCCCCAAGAGACCCAGTACTTC. This encodes CASSLSPQETQYF.